These 30 T cell receptor beta chains were sequenced from one sample in a study of identical twins. Using its own MiXCR run on the 5' RACE reads, TCRdb lists one record per CDR3 protein. The sample lists 1.5 million to 2 million distinct CDR3 sequences, around 29% seen once, with about 0.27% in the top ten. Input material: cord blood. Receptors were obtained from a newborn girl in good health.

This clonotype was recorded at least ten times. Mismatch with germline at one junction end may stem from a read error. The chain recombines TRBV11-2 with TRBJ1-5; tentatively, D is TRBD1 (6 bases). In germline, CDR1 is SGHAT, CDR2 FQNNGV. CDR3 length equals 14 residues. In DNA form, the CDR3 reads TGTGCCAGCAGTTTAGGGGGAGGGGATCAGCCCCAGCATTTT. Translated, it gives CASSLGGGDQPQHF.

This clonotype has a count of ten or more. CDR3 DNA sequence: TGTGCCAGCAGTTTAGGTTCAGGGGGCTACGAGCAGTACTTC. It encodes CASSLGSGGYEQYF. The chain joins TRBV12-3 or TRBV12-4 to TRBJ2-7; 7 nucleotides match TRBD1. The V gene end was trimmed by 1 base and the J gene end by 3 bases; junction bases not matched to a gene: 3. This CDR3 is built from 14 residues.

This clonotype has a handful of counts. This chain joins TRBV6-5 and TRBJ2-1; TRBD2 matches 10 bases. The ends lost 1 base at V and 0 bases at J; junction bases unmatched: 6. This CDR3 is built from 18 residues. The germline gives CDR1 MNHEY, CDR2 SVGAGI. CDR3 in amino acids: CASSYWLAGEGSYNEQFF. DNA for the CDR3: TGTGCCAGCAGTTACTGGCTAGCGGGAGAGGGCTCCTACAATGAGCAGTTCTTC.

J is TRBJ1-1 and V is TRBV10-3; 8 nucleotides agree with TRBD1. Germline assignment: CDR1 ENHRY and CDR2 SYGVKD. Trimming at V came to 0 bases and at J to 3 bases, leaving 6 bases not matched to a gene. The CDR3 contains 16 residues. CDR3 region: CAISESSGGYYTEAFF. The CDR3 nucleotides read TGTGCCATCAGTGAGTCGTCAGGGGGCTATTACACTGAAGCTTTCTTT.

This chain connects TRBV12-3 or TRBV12-4 to TRBJ1-5; tentative D call: TRBD1 (5 bases). V lost 8 bases to trimming and J lost 6 bases, with 11 bases between them. The CDR3 is 12 amino acids. The CDR3 DNA is TGTGCCAGCGGTCCCCAGGGTCAGCCCCAGCATTTT. This encodes CASGPQGQPQHF.

This sequence joins TRBV20-1 and TRBJ1-4; a possible D gene is TRBD1 (5 bases). The CDR3 consists of 14 residues. V was clipped by 5 bases and J by 10 bases, with 20 bases between them. Germline values: CDR1 DFQATT, CDR2 SNEGSKA (reference sequence). Here the CDR3 reads CSAGPPGGEGKLFF. CDR3 in DNA: TGCAGTGCTGGGCCGCCGGGGGGAGAGGGAAAACTGTTTTTT.

This clonotype was seen many times. The CDR3 region has the DNA TGTGCCAGCAGGACGACTGTTAACTATGGCTACACCTTC. The encoded protein is CASRTTVNYGYTF. The chain uses TRBV6-1 and TRBJ1-2; no reliable D call. V was shortened by 6 bases and J by 1 base, with 9 bases between the two germline ends. The CDR3 runs to 13 residues. From germline, CDR1 is MNHNS and CDR2 SASEGT.

This clonotype has more than one count but fewer than ten. This chain links TRBV5-1 with TRBJ1-1, with 8 bases matching TRBD1. CDR1 is SGHRS, CDR2 YFSETQ, per germline. V lost 1 base, J lost 4 bases, and 9 bases stayed unmatched. CDR3 length: 16 residues. The CDR3 bases are TGCGCCAGCAGCTTGCCAGGGGGCGGCTCAGGCACTGAAGCTTTCTTT. It encodes CASSLPGGGSGTEAFF.

This chain links TRBV5-1 with TRBJ2-3, with unresolved D. Trimming shortened V by 0 bases and J by 4 bases, and 9 bases separated the two germline ends. The germline CDR1 and CDR2 sequences are SGHRS and YFSETQ. The CDR3 loop spans 14 amino acids. CDR3 nucleotide sequence: TGCGCCAGCAGCTTGGGGAAAGCCGCAGATACGCAGTATTTT. It codes for CASSLGKAADTQYF. Variable domain in full (rest from reference TRBV5-1 and TRBJ2-3): KAGVTQTPRYLIKTRGQQVTLSCSPISGHRSVSWYQQTPGQGLQFLFEYFSETQRNKGNFPGRFSGRQFSNSRSEMNVSTLELGDSALYLCASSLGKAADTQYFGPGTRLTVL.

The CDR3 coding sequence is TGTGCCAGCACCGTGGGACTTAACACCGGGGAGCTGTTTTTT. Encoded protein: CASTVGLNTGELFF. The rearrangement joins TRBV11-1 to TRBJ2-2; D is possibly TRBD2 (6 bases). The germline gives CDR1 SGHAT, CDR2 FQDESV (reference sequence). V lost 7 bases and J lost 2, with 11 bases in between. The length of the CDR3 is 14 residues.

This clonotype was observed many times. A read error may produce the germline difference seen at one junction end. The chain has TRBV5-1 and TRBJ1-1; 7 bases are shared with TRBD1. This CDR3 has 15 amino acids. The germline gives CDR1 SGHRS, CDR2 YFSETQ. The CDR3 sequence: CASSLGTAMNTEAFF. CDR3 nucleotides: TGTGCCAGCAGCTTAGGGACAGCCATGAACACTGAAGCTTTCTTT. The variable domain in full, completed from reference TRBV5-1 and TRBJ1-1, reads KAGVTQTPRYLIKTRGQQVTLSCSPISGHRSVSWYQQTPGQGLQFLFEYFSETQRNKGNFPGRFSGRQFSNSRSEMNVSTLELGDSALYLCASSLGTAMNTEAFFGQGTRLTVV.

A few counts support this clonotype. The chain links TRBV28 to TRBJ2-5; 11 nucleotides align to TRBD2. V gave up 9 bases and J gave up 4 bases; unmatched junction bases: 16. The CDR3 totals 17 residues. Germline V gives CDR1 MDHEN, CDR2 SYDVKM. CDR3 nucleotide sequence: TGTGCCAGTCGTTCCGGGACTAGCGGTCGGGGAGTAGAGACCCAGTACTTC. Amino acid sequence: CASRSGTSGRGVETQYF.

The chain couples TRBV6-5 to TRBJ1-2; D uncertain. Trimming pared 0 bases from V and 6 bases from J, leaving 8 bases between. CDR1 and CDR2 from the germline V gene are MNHEY and SVGAGI. The CDR3 covers 13 residues. CDR3 DNA sequence: TGTGCCAGCAGTTACTCGGGCGGGGATGGCTACACCTTC. It is translated as CASSYSGGDGYTF.

This clonotype was counted a few times. The rearrangement links TRBV4-1 to TRBJ2-5; tentatively, D is TRBD2 (7 bases). This CDR3 has 15 amino acids. V lost 3 bases and J lost 3, with 14 bases in between. Germline assignment: CDR1 MGHRA and CDR2 YSYEKL. CDR3 coding DNA: TGCGCCAGCAGCCATCTGGACAGCGGGGAAGAGACCCAGTACTTC. This gives the protein CASSHLDSGEETQYF.

This clonotype was seen repeatedly, ten times or more. This CDR3 reads CASSQAGSGYEQYF. DNA for the CDR3: TGTGCCAGCAGCCAAGCCGGTAGCGGCTACGAGCAGTACTTC. The gene calls are TRBV3-1 and TRBJ2-7; the D gene is possibly TRBD2 (6 bases). The CDR3 totals 14 residues. V lost 1 base, J lost 3 bases, and 10 bases lay in between. Germline V gives CDR1 LGHDT, CDR2 YNNKEL (reference sequence).

The chain has TRBV28 and TRBJ2-7; maybe TRBD1 (6 bases). The germline CDR1 and CDR2 sequences are MDHEN and SYDVKM. Trimming took 6 bases from V and 0 from J, leaving 15 bases between them. This CDR3 has 15 residues. CDR3 region: CASSSPGHPSYEQYF. The CDR3 bases are TGTGCCAGCAGCTCTCCGGGACACCCCTCCTACGAGCAGTACTTC.

The rearrangement uses TRBV6-6 and TRBJ2-1; the match to TRBD2 covers 14 bases. There are 17 residues in the CDR3. The ends lost 0 bases at V and 3 bases at J; junction bases unmatched: 1. CDR1 is MNHNY, CDR2 SVGAGI, per germline (reference sequence). The CDR3, as DNA: TGTGCCAGCAGTTACTCGGGACTAGCGGGAGACTACAATGAGCAGTTCTTC. It specifies CASSYSGLAGDYNEQFF.

Only a few counts were recorded for this clonotype. This rearrangement joins TRBV14 to TRBJ2-1; D ambiguous. The germline V gene has CDR1 SGHDN and CDR2 FVKESK. V dropped 4 bases and J dropped 2 bases, with 12 bases sitting between them. This CDR3 comprises 15 residues. The CDR3 loop reads CASSPVRHPYNEQFF. The CDR3 DNA reads TGTGCCAGCAGCCCCGTTAGACACCCCTACAATGAGCAGTTCTTC.

V usage is TRBV20-1 and J usage is TRBJ2-2; 10 bases agree with TRBD2. The CDR3 totals 14 residues. Per the germline V gene, CDR1 is DFQATT and CDR2 is SNEGSKA (reference sequence). J lost 8 bases, V lost 2 bases, and 5 bases had no gene match. CDR3 amino acids: CSARLAGVGGELFF. Written as DNA, the CDR3 is TGCAGTGCTAGACTAGCGGGAGTCGGTGGGGAGCTGTTTTTT.

The rearrangement links TRBV4-2 to TRBJ1-6; no definite D call. V was pared by 0 bases and J by 4 bases, with 16 bases between. The CDR3 spans 18 residues. From germline, CDR1 is LGHNA and CDR2 YNFKEQ. DNA of the CDR3: TGTGCCAGCAGCCAAGATCACGGCAGGAGCCAATATAATTCACCCCTCCACTTT. This encodes CASSQDHGRSQYNSPLHF.

This clonotype was seen repeatedly, ten times or more. V usage is TRBV20-1 and J usage is TRBJ1-5, with D perhaps TRBD1 (5 bases). The ends were cut back, 1 base at V and 1 base at J, with 8 bases in the middle. This CDR3 is 14 amino acids long. From germline, CDR1 is DFQATT and CDR2 SNEGSKA (reference sequence). The CDR3 coding sequence is TGCAGTGCTAGAGTAGGGGCGAGCAATCAGCCCCAGCATTTT. Protein sequence: CSARVGASNQPQHF.

This clonotype has a handful of counts. The chain joins TRBV5-1 to TRBJ2-1, with 8 nucleotides matching TRBD2. Germline-derived CDR1 and CDR2 are SGHRS and YFSETQ. The V and J ends lost 0 bases and 7 bases, in that order; junction bases with no gene match: 6. The CDR3 length is 15 residues. CDR3 in DNA: TGCGCCAGCAGCTTGGTAGCGGGGAGTCGAAATGAGCAGTTCTTC. Its translation is CASSLVAGSRNEQFF. Based on the CDR3 plus reference TRBV5-1 and TRBJ2-1, the full variable domain is KAGVTQTPRYLIKTRGQQVTLSCSPISGHRSVSWYQQTPGQGLQFLFEYFSETQRNKGNFPGRFSGRQFSNSRSEMNVSTLELGDSALYLCASSLVAGSRNEQFFGPGTRLTVL.

In its sample, this clonotype was seen a few times. The chain links TRBV2 to TRBJ2-5; D not resolved. CDR1 and CDR2 from the germline V gene are SNHLY and FYNNEI. With 8 bases removed from V and 4 bases from J, the gap between germline ends came to 5 bases. The CDR3 loop spans 10 amino acids. CDR3 residues: CASLIETQYF. CDR3 DNA: TGTGCCAGCTTGATAGAGACCCAGTACTTC. Complete variable domain (other parts from reference TRBV2 and TRBJ2-5): EPEVTQTPSHQVTQMGQEVILRCVPISNHLYFYWYRQILGQKVEFLVSFYNNEISEKSEIFDDQFSVERPDGSNFTLKIRSTKLEDSAMYFCASLIETQYFGPGTRLLVL.

This clonotype has only a few counts. The DNA of the CDR3 is TGTGCCAGCAGTCACCCCTACAGGGGGCTAATCTACGAGCAGTACTTC. Translated: CASSHPYRGLIYEQYF. V and J are TRBV6-6 and TRBJ2-7; TRBD1 aligns across 9 bases. V trimming: 5 bases; J trimming: 3 bases; junction bases outside the gene matches: 11. The CDR3 spans 16 residues. In germline, CDR1 is MNHNY, CDR2 SVGAGI (reference sequence).

The chain joins TRBV7-9 to TRBJ2-5, with TRBD2 matching 8 bases. Judging by the DNA end, TRBJ2-7 fits better; the J call may be wrong. The CDR3 contains 15 residues. The germline V gene has CDR1 SEHNR and CDR2 FQNEAQ (reference sequence). This CDR3 is CASSGLDSGGFEQYF. DNA for the CDR3: TGTGCCAGCTCGGGACTAGATTCGGGAGGATTCGAGCAGTACTTC.

The chain joins TRBV27 to TRBJ2-1, with 9 positions matching TRBD2. Germline lookup yields CDR1 MNHEY and CDR2 SMNVEV (reference sequence). Trimming at V came to 6 bases and at J to 10 bases, leaving 13 bases not matched to a gene. The CDR3 totals 15 residues. The CDR3 protein is CASSLRGLATWEQFF. As DNA, the CDR3 is TGTGCCAGCAGCCTCCGGGGACTAGCTACGTGGGAGCAGTTCTTC.

The gene calls are TRBV3-1 and TRBJ2-6, with D possibly TRBD2 on 5 matching bases. Germline-derived CDR1 and CDR2 are LGHDT and YNNKEL (reference sequence). CDR3 length: 17 amino acids. The V end was cut by 0 bases, the J end by 0 bases, with 9 bases between. For the CDR3, the DNA is TGTGCCAGCAGCCAAGATCTACGGGGCTCTGGGGCCAACGTCCTGACTTTC. This gives the protein CASSQDLRGSGANVLTF.

This chain connects TRBV27 to TRBJ1-6; the D gene is possibly TRBD1 (5 bases). Germline lookup yields CDR1 MNHEY and CDR2 SMNVEV (reference sequence). The CDR3 loop spans 15 amino acids. V was trimmed by 0 bases and J by 7 bases, leaving 10 bases between them. The CDR3 sequence: CASSLSARANSPLHF. In DNA, the CDR3 is TGTGCCAGCAGTTTATCGGCCAGGGCCAATTCACCCCTCCACTTT.

This clonotype was detected only a few times. This chain uses TRBV28 with TRBJ2-7, with 8 positions matching TRBD2. J lost 7 bases, V lost 6 bases, and 17 bases had no gene match. Germline loops: CDR1 MDHEN, CDR2 SYDVKM. The CDR3 is made up of 16 amino acids. Here the CDR3 reads CASRTRGLAGYNEQYF. The DNA for the CDR3 is TGTGCCAGCAGGACTAGGGGGTTAGCGGGATACAATGAGCAGTACTTC.

The chain couples TRBV29-1 to TRBJ2-7; 7 nucleotides align to TRBD2. Germline-derived CDR1 and CDR2 are SQVTM and ANQGSEA. V lost 4 bases, J lost 6 bases, and 12 bases stayed unmatched. The CDR3 sequence is 14 residues long. CDR3 nucleotides: TGCAGCGTTGGTCAGGCTAGCGGCGTCTTCGAGCAGTACTTC. Its translation is CSVGQASGVFEQYF.